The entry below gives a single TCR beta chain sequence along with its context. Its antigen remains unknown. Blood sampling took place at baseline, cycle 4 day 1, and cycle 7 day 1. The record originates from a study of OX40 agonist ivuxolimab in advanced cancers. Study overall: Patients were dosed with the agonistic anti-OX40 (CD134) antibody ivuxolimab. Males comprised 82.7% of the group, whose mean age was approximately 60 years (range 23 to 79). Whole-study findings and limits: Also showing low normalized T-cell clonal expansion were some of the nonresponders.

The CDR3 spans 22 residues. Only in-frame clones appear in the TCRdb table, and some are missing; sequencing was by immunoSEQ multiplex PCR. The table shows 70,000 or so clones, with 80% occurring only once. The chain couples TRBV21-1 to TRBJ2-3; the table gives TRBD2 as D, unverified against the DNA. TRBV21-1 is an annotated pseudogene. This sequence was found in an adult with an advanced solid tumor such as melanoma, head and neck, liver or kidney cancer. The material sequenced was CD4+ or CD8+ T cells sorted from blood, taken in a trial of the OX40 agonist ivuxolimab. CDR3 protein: CASSKEDGSGWREGPQVDTQYF. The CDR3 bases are TGTGCCAGCAGCAAAGAGGACGGATCAGGATGGCGGGAGGGCCCTCAAGTGGATACGCAGTATTTT.